This T cell receptor (beta chain) emerged from a study of cytomegalovirus exposure and HLA in healthy donors (dated by TCRdb to 2015 to 2018). Regarding the complete study: In an earlier analysis of 587 of the donors, about 270 Gb of sequence data and approximately 100 million unique TCR beta sequences from 180 million or so T cells were reported. An early release that covered some 640 HLA-typed donors contained approximately 300 gigabases of sequencing data and 80 million or so unique TCR sequences. Among the approximately 400 genotyped donors, about 83% belonged to the genetic ancestry cluster associated with self-reported Caucasian donors. The study aimed to test whether cataloging public T cell receptors could reveal signatures of past pathogen exposure. The study used immunosequencing to profile the T cell repertoires of approximately 640 subjects and linked those repertoires to cytomegalovirus serostatus. A separate validation cohort of 90 to 150 different subjects was used in addition to the roughly 720-subject first cohort. To predict cytomegalovirus infection status, the study brought together high-throughput TCR immunosequencing, statistical association of individual TCRs with disease status, and machine learning. A later analysis re-examined previously published TCR beta repertoires from 600 to 700 donors and added high-resolution HLA genotyping to investigate patterns of TCR occurrence. The later analysis used no new phenotypic data to find candidate immune exposures, relying instead on TCR beta sequences and their occurrence across donors. An earlier analysis of several hundred of the donors applied high-throughput TCR beta sequencing to assess whether each TCR beta V gene segment acted as functional or pseudogenic. Donor age, sex, ethnicity and CMV serostatus were collected together with the repertoire data. A later genetic analysis took genome-wide SNP genotypes for about three fifths of the 666 donors and used that subset as a discovery cohort. All discovery cohort repertoires had been generated on a single sequencing platform. Both class I and class II loci were covered by HLA typing, at four-digit resolution. The number of typed donors differed by locus: roughly 620-630 for A, B, C, DRB1 and DQB1; approximately 540 for DQA1; around 610 for DPA1; and about 470 for DPB1. A handful of DR-DQ haplotypes were handled as single units for association and clustering because linkage in the cohort was strong. Across some 400 genotyped donors of the cohort, an average of roughly 250,000 unique TCR beta nucleotide sequences per donor were sequenced, and roughly a sixth of those sequences were non-productive. General study outcomes and caveats: Linkage disequilibrium might explain the correlated functional status among segregating V segments, but an unknown experimental factor could not be excluded. Seventeen rarely observed V segments, including chromosome 9 orphons, were excluded from the earlier analysis of some 590 of the donors because counts were too low. A later genetic analysis reported fewer N-insertions in productive TCRs among donors in an Asian-associated ancestry cluster than the approximately 670-donor mean. The authors suggested that the approach could potentially be extended to other disease states and immunological phenotypes. A total of 150 to 200 TCR beta chains were listed by the study as associated with cytomegalovirus. A later analysis found that TCR association rates varied across HLA loci, with DRB1 alleles showing the most associated TCRs and HLA-C alleles the fewest. Several of the top co-occurrence clusters appeared to be linked to parvovirus B19, influenza, CMV and Epstein-Barr virus, according to a later analysis. Because some donors lacked HLA typing at each locus, the association tests relied only on the typed subset. The only immune exposure information available for the cohort was CMV serostatus. Because the 87-base-pair reads could not distinguish some IMGT-functional V segments, including TRBV6-2 and TRBV6-3, those segments were excluded. The presence/absence analyses assumed that sequencing depth was roughly uniform across donors, and that assumption may not be true. An association between a missense DCLRE1C variant and V-gene and J-gene trimming of TCR beta chains was found in a later genetic analysis and replicated in an independent cohort. A cluster of highly shared sequence variants was judged likely to represent a technical artifact of the sequencing pipeline. While some public TCRs were present in many individuals, most TCR sequences turned up only very rarely across donors. In a later analysis, HLA-associated TCR beta chains showed more clonal expansion and lower generation probabilities than non-associated chains that were equally common. Assigning TCR associations to individual alleles was difficult when HLA alleles, especially DR and DQ, strongly co-occurred. A further reported finding was that TCR beta sequences accurately predicted the HLA-A and HLA-B alleles for most subjects in the first cohort. Only TCR beta chains were sequenced in this cohort, and the absence of alpha or paired-chain data limited detectable features. Three of the identified cytomegalovirus-associated TCR beta chains were confirmed in vitro to be specific for cytomegalovirus antigens. In an earlier analysis of about 600 of the donors, most TCR beta V segments appeared in productive rearrangements about 90% or about 30% of the time, broadly matching IMGT annotations. At a false discovery rate of 0.05, a later analysis linked 15,000 to 20,000 TCR beta sequences to specific HLA alleles. According to a later analysis, most CMV-associated TCR beta chains appeared to be HLA-restricted, and the HLA associations seemed to be driven largely by CMV exposure. The classifier was reported to diagnose cytomegalovirus status with high specificity and sensitivity in both the original cohort and the validation cohort.

The cohort comprised more than 550 healthy bone marrow donors. All cohort members were sampled while nominally healthy, although unrecorded immune exposures were likely present. The donor was CMV seropositive and was included in the group of 270 or so seropositive cohort members. A peripheral blood sample was provided by each donor, and peripheral blood mononuclear cells were used for TCR beta sequencing. Genomic DNA extraction from the blood cell samples was performed with the Qiagen DNeasy Blood Extraction Kit. Library prep was done by the immunoSEQ multiplex PCR assay. The multiplex PCR relied on a mix of 60 forward primers for TCR Vbeta segments and 13 reverse primers for TCR Jbeta segments. The CDR3 region of rearranged TCR beta genes was amplified from genomic DNA by a multiplex PCR assay. The amplified TCR beta libraries were sequenced on the Illumina HiSeq System as 87-base-pair reads. Under the source paper's analysis protocol: In a later analysis, tens of millions of unique TCR beta chains were counted across the 500 to 850 repertoires, and roughly 11 million of these chains were shared by at least two donors. To remove PCR and sequencing errors, raw reads were error-corrected and collapsed into unique sequences using a nearest-neighbor algorithm that merged closely related sequences. V, D and J gene segments were assigned by aligning CDR3 sequences to IMGT reference sequences. For a sequence to be retained, at least a six-nucleotide match to both a V gene segment and a J gene segment was required. A rearrangement counted as productive if the CDR3 had no stop codons and remained in frame with V and J, and every other rearrangement counted as non-productive. CDR3 was defined by IMGT convention, running from the second conserved V-encoded cysteine to the conserved J-encoded phenylalanine. The earlier analysis of about 500 of the donors excluded sequences that lacked an unambiguous match to a single V gene segment. An earlier analysis of almost 600 of the donors classified V segments as functional when productive rearrangements were above 56.7% and as segregating when the standard deviation between donors was above 5%. A statistical classification framework was developed to diagnose cytomegalovirus status using the catalog of TCR beta chain sequences. In a later analysis, TCR nucleotide sequences were compared against IMGT/GENE-DB human TR gene sequences so that V and J genes could be assigned. In a later analysis, CDR3 sequences and most-parsimonious VDJ recombination scenarios were assigned using the TCRdist pipeline. A later analysis defined each TCR beta chain by its CDR3 amino acid sequence plus V-gene family, and excluded reads lacking a unique V-gene family. In a later analysis, several hundred highly shared, low-generation-probability nucleotide sequences were removed to address suspected cross-contamination and a sequencing artifact. In a later analysis, a clonal expansion index for each public chain was calculated from normalized within-repertoire ranks of inferred template counts. Generation probabilities in a later analysis came from a VDJ recombination model fitted to out-of-frame rearrangements, and those results were checked against IGoR. Hypergeometric tests were used in a later analysis to score TCR-TCR, TCR-HLA and TCR-CMV co-occurrence, with a repertoire-size bias correction applied to the TCR pairs. A later analysis estimated false discovery rates by permuting HLA or CMV assignments 20 times. In a later analysis, co-occurring TCRs were grouped using DBSCAN, with TCRdist sequence similarity added in when clustering inside HLA-allele-positive subsets. Repertoires with fewer than 30,000 or more than 120,000 public chains were left out of co-occurrence clustering, as were about five repertoires with anomalous nucleotide sharing. The source is immuneACCESS, and TCRdb retained only in-frame sequences with V and J called. Part of the clones is not carried over; for the studies checked, unresolved V genes explain less than half of this, and the remainder is unexplained. V and J calls and clone size are copied from that table; D and trimming were computed from the DNA. The sample table lists about 90,000 clones, more than 55% of them with a count of one. The ten largest clones add up to about 5% of the sample.

The CDR3 covers 14 residues, taking in both the cysteine and the phenylalanine. Only the CDR3 portion is preserved as DNA: 42 bases, with reading frame beginning at the first base. Relative to germline, V is missing 4 bases and J is missing 4 bases, with 4 bases of the junction outside any gene match. Comment on this clone: It has no known antigen specificity. Base qualities are not at hand, and no much larger clone is one base apart.

The sample was PBMCs. The chain couples TRBV6-7 to TRBJ1-3; 7 middle bases align to TRBD1. TRBV6-7 is noted as an ORF with a role that remains uncertain. The source is a woman in her twenties or thirties in good health and CMV-seropositive. The CDR3 corresponds to CASSSRQGGNTIYF. The sequence in DNA is TGTGCCAGCAGTTCCCGACAGGGAGGAAACACCATATATTTT.